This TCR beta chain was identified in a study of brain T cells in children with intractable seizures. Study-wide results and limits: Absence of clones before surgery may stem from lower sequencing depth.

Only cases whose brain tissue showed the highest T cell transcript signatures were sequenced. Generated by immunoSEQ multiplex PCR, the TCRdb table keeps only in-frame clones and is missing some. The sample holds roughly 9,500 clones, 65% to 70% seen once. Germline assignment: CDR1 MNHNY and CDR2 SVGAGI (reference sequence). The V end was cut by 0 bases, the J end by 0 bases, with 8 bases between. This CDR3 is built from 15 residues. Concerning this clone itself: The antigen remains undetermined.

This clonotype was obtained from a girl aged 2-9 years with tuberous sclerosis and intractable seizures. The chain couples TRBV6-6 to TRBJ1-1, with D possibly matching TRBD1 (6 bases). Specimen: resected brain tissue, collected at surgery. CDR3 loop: CASSYSGQLNTEAFF. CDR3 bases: TGTGCCAGCAGTTACTCCGGACAGCTGAACACTGAAGCTTTCTTT.